The following is a T cell receptor (beta chain) sequence with its context. This receptor's antigen is unknown. No base-level quality is on record; no much larger clone is a single base apart. Measured from the cysteine to the phenylalanine, the CDR3 is 15 residues long. Just CDR3 DNA is preserved here, 45 bases in frame from base 1. Per the germline V gene, SGHRS is the CDR1 and YFSETQ is the CDR2. Trimming removed 1 base from V and 0 bases from J, leaving 7 bases between the germline ends. These data originate in a study of OX40 agonist ivuxolimab in advanced cancers. Looking at the study overall: The costimulatory receptor OX40 (CD134) was targeted by ivuxolimab, a fully human IgG2 agonistic monoclonal antibody. Intravenous ivuxolimab was administered to patients every 2 weeks at six dose levels: 0.01, 0.1, 0.3, 1.5, 3 and 10 mg/kg. Of the roughly 52 dose-escalation patients, hepatocellular carcinoma was present in approximately 20, melanoma in roughly 15, renal cell carcinoma in 9 and head and neck cancer in 9. In the dose-escalation cohort, around four fifths of patients were male, and the mean age was around 60 years, with a range of about 23 to 90. Prior anti-PD-1, anti-PD-L1 or anti-CTLA-4 therapy was permitted, and approximately 41% of dose-escalation patients had received checkpoint inhibitors. Partial responses occurred in three dose-escalation patients: two with cutaneous melanoma and one with hepatocellular carcinoma. The purpose of peripheral TCRbeta sequencing was to test whether ivuxolimab changed TCR sequence diversity and led to clonal T-cell expansion. The monotherapy dose-escalation portion (N ≈ 52 patients) of the phase I ivuxolimab trial is reported in the paper.

Genomic DNA was extracted from sorted cells for sequencing of the TCRbeta CDR3 region. The immunoSEQ Assay was used for sequencing of TCRbeta CDR3 regions. TCRdb carries this immuneACCESS record with in-frame sequences only. Its versions omit some clonotypes, under half of them owing to an unresolved V gene in the studies checked, with the rest unexplained. In this sample the table shows 41,000 or so clones, 87% of which occur a single time. The top ten clonotypes cover under 4% of the sample. Patients with a history of autoimmune disease or receiving systemic immunosuppression were excluded from the trial. Peripheral blood for TCR sequencing was drawn from every dose cohort at baseline, at cycle 4 day 1 and at cycle 7 day 1. The samples were drawn from a first-in-human, open-label, multicenter phase I dose-escalation trial of ivuxolimab. Adults with locally advanced or metastatic melanoma, renal cell, hepatocellular, or head and neck squamous cell carcinoma were enrolled in the trial. CD4+ and CD8+ T cells were sorted separately from peripheral blood before TCR sequencing.

The paper's findings and limits, for the study overall: Clonal expansion of both CD4+ and CD8+ blood T cells was observed from baseline to week 6 at doses 0.1 to 3.0 mg/kg. After ivuxolimab, more expanded clones were found on average in CD8+ T cells than in CD4+ T cells. In the 0.1-3.0 mg/kg groups, partial responders were among the patients with the lowest normalized peripheral clonal expansion, particularly in CD8+ T cells. Which antigens the clonally expanded peripheral T cells were specific for was not determined. Low levels of normalized T-cell clonal expansion were also seen in some patients who did not respond.

The chain links TRBV5-1 with TRBJ2-2; the D gene lacks a confident call. Sequencing was performed on CD4+ or CD8+ T cells sorted from blood, taken in a trial of the OX40 agonist ivuxolimab. This TCR derives from an adult with an advanced solid tumor such as melanoma, head and neck, liver or kidney cancer. The encoded CDR3 is CASSLRTPNTGELFF. The nucleotides read TGCGCCAGCAGCTTGAGGACGCCGAACACCGGGGAGCTGTTTTTT. Where the CDR3 stops, the reference TRBV5-1 and TRBJ2-2 genes take over; the full variable domain is KAGVTQTPRYLIKTRGQQVTLSCSPISGHRSVSWYQQTPGQGLQFLFEYFSETQRNKGNFPGRFSGRQFSNSRSEMNVSTLELGDSALYLCASSLRTPNTGELFFGEGSRLTVL.